This passage covers 30 T cell receptor beta chains from one sample sequenced in a study of CD8+CD57+ T cells in acquired aplastic anemia. Researchers used genomic DNA as the template to profile TCR beta VDJ and CDR3. TCRdb re-called the reads through MiXCR, storing one row per CDR3 protein. The sample shows 200,000 or so distinct CDR3 sequences, under 50% of them seen only once. Individuals selected for sequencing had exhibited CD8+CD57+ cell expansion on flow cytometry. Specimen: sorted CD4+, CD8+, or CD8+CD57+ T cells (not recorded which) from PBMCs. These receptor sequences come from a human donor with aplastic anemia.

This chain joins TRBV29-1 and TRBJ2-3; 9 bases line up with TRBD1. The trim removed 4 bases at V and 3 bases at J, leaving 2 bases unmatched. This CDR3 has 13 amino acids. Germline CDR1 reads SQVTM; CDR2 reads ANQGSEA. Here the CDR3 DNA reads TGCAGCGTTGCGGGACAGGGAACAGATACGCAGTATTTT. Its translation: CSVAGQGTDTQYF.

This clonotype was counted between two and nine times. This may stem from a read error, because a much larger clone lies one nucleotide away. The conserved phenylalanine or tryptophan is not found at the CDR3 terminus, so this likely reflects a read error. The chain joins TRBV20-1 to TRBJ2-7; D possibly uses TRBD1 or TRBD2 (6 bases each). V lost 2 bases and J lost 7, with 12 bases in between. CDR1 and CDR2 (germline): DFQATT, SNEGSKA (reference sequence). This CDR3 is built from 12 residues. The CDR3 loop is CSARPTGREQYS. The CDR3 DNA sequence: TGCAGTGCTAGACCTACAGGGAGGGAGCAGTACTCC.

The genes are TRBV11-2 and TRBJ1-2; unclear D gene. The V end was cut by 8 bases, the J end by 7 bases, with 20 bases between. The germline CDR1 and CDR2 sequences are SGHAT and FQNNGV. This CDR3 is built from 14 residues. CDR3: CASVEGPYSFGYTF. The CDR3 region has the DNA TGTGCCAGCGTGGAGGGTCCTTACTCCTTTGGCTACACCTTC.

The table lists this clonotype with many counts. The chain uses TRBV11-2 and TRBJ1-1; unclear D gene. In germline, CDR1 is SGHAT, CDR2 FQNNGV. This CDR3 comprises 14 residues. Trimming took 2 bases from V and 8 from J, leaving 15 bases between them. The CDR3 is CASSLIRDPQEAFF. The CDR3 DNA reads as TGTGCCAGCAGCTTAATAAGAGACCCGCAAGAAGCTTTCTTT.

The V and J genes are TRBV10-3 and TRBJ2-5; 11 bases map to TRBD2. The CDR3 is 14 residues long. V was clipped by 11 bases and J by 2 bases; unmatched bases: 7. The germline V gene has CDR1 ENHRY and CDR2 SYGVKD. CDR3 in amino acids: CAGKTSGEQETQYF. CDR3 DNA sequence: TGTGCCGGAAAGACTAGCGGGGAGCAAGAGACCCAGTACTTC.

This clonotype was counted at least ten times. The CDR3 coding sequence is TGTGCCAGCAGTTTAGAGGGCGGGGGTCCCTCCTACGAGCAGTACTTC. Translated: CASSLEGGGPSYEQYF. The chain links TRBV12-3 or TRBV12-4 to TRBJ2-7, with 7 bases aligning to TRBD2. The CDR3 is 16 residues long. V shed 1 base and J 0 bases; nucleotides not matched to a gene: 6.

This clonotype was counted once. The chain couples TRBV10-2 to TRBJ1-6; D remains unclear. CDR3 length: 16 residues. Germline CDR1 is WSHSY and CDR2 is SAAADI. Between the trimmed V and J ends, which lost 3 bases and 7 bases, there was a span of 16 bases. Written as DNA, the CDR3 is TGCGCCAGCAGTGAAACCCGAACGGGGTGGAATTCACCCCTCCACTTT. It yields the protein CASSETRTGWNSPLHF.

The genes are TRBV13 and TRBJ2-1; D is perhaps TRBD1 (6 bases). The CDR3 is made up of 14 amino acids. Germline loops: CDR1 PRHDT, CDR2 FYEKMQ (reference sequence). The V and J ends lost 6 bases and 7 bases respectively, with 16 bases between them. Here the CDR3 reads CASRAGDGLNEQFF. The DNA for the CDR3 is TGTGCCAGCAGGGCAGGGGATGGCTTGAATGAGCAGTTCTTC.

This clonotype was picked up many times. The chain carries TRBV2 and TRBJ2-3, with no clear D. CDR3 length equals 14 residues. Germline V gene lookup returns CDR1 SNHLY and CDR2 FYNNEI. V dropped 7 bases and J dropped 1 base, with 12 bases sitting between them. The CDR3: CASKGAAGTDTQYF. As DNA, the CDR3 is TGTGCCAGCAAGGGTGCTGCGGGCACAGATACGCAGTATTTT.

The chain recombines TRBV19 with TRBJ2-7; a weak D match, TRBD1 (8 bases). Germline CDR1 LNHDA, CDR2 SQIVND (reference sequence). Deletions cut 5 bases from V and 2 bases from J, with 16 bases between. The CDR3 totals 15 residues. CDR3 DNA sequence: TGTGCCAGTAGTCAACAGGGGGGGGGAGCCTACGAGCAGTACTTC. Translating it yields CASSQQGGGAYEQYF. Full variable domain (missing parts from reference TRBV19 and TRBJ2-7): DGGITQSPKYLFRKEGQNVTLSCEQNLNHDAMYWYRQDPGQGLRLIYYSQIVNDFQKGDIAEGYSVSREKKESFPLTVTSAQKNPTAFYLCASSQQGGGAYEQYFGPGTRLTVT.

The CDR3 here is CSARGRGTHNEQFF. CDR3 nucleotides: TGCAGTGCTAGAGGACGGGGGACCCACAATGAGCAGTTCTTC. The V gene is TRBV20-1, the J gene TRBJ2-7, with a possible D match to TRBD2 (6 bases). The end of the DNA is better explained by TRBJ2-1, so the J call may be wrong. From germline, CDR1 is DFQATT and CDR2 SNEGSKA (reference sequence). The CDR3 covers 14 residues.

J is TRBJ1-2 and V is TRBV10-3; D unresolved. Germline loops: CDR1 ENHRY, CDR2 SYGVKD. The CDR3 has 11 residues. The V end lost 5 bases, the J end lost 4 bases, and 5 bases lay between the germline ends. The CDR3 region is CAISWFYGYTF. CDR3 DNA: TGTGCCATCAGTTGGTTCTATGGCTACACCTTC.

A remark on this clonotype: Sequence at one end of the junction differs from germline and may be a read error. The chain couples TRBV9 to TRBJ1-5; D possibly corresponds to TRBD1 (6 bases). Germline CDR1 reads SGDLS; CDR2 reads YYNGEE. The CDR3 runs to 12 residues. The CDR3 DNA sequence: TGTGCCAGCAGCGATGGGACACAGCCTCAGCATTTT. It specifies CASSDGTQPQHF. The full variable domain, its missing parts supplied by reference TRBV9 and TRBJ1-5, is DSGVTQTPKHLITATGQRVTLRCSPRSGDLSVYWYQQSLDQGLQFLIQYYNGEERAKGNILERFSAQQFPDLHSELNLSSLELGDSALYFCASSDGTQPQHFGDGTRLSIL.

The chain uses TRBV29-1 and TRBJ2-7, with TRBD2 matching over 8 bases. This CDR3 spans 13 amino acids. Per germline, CDR1 SQVTM and CDR2 ANQGSEA. The ends lost 0 bases at V and 7 bases at J; junction bases unmatched: 5. CDR3 sequence (DNA): TGCAGCGTTGAAGAAATCCGGGGGGGAGAGCAGTACTTC. Amino acids: CSVEEIRGGEQYF.

J is TRBJ2-1 and V is TRBV15; no reliable D call. This CDR3 is 16 amino acids long. Looked up from germline, CDR1 is LNHNV and CDR2 is YYDKDF (reference sequence). V lost 0 bases to trimming and J lost 0 bases, with 9 bases between them. The CDR3 is CATSRDGLSSYNEQFF. The DNA for the CDR3 is TGTGCCACCAGCAGAGATGGCCTAAGCTCCTACAATGAGCAGTTCTTC.

This clonotype was seen many times. This chain links TRBV6-1 with TRBJ2-1; 9 nucleotides align to TRBD1. V lost 6 bases to trimming and J lost 5 bases; unmatched junction nucleotides: 8. Germline V gives CDR1 MNHNS, CDR2 SASEGT. There are 15 residues in the CDR3. CDR3 DNA sequence: TGTGCCAGCAGCCCCCCGGGACAGGGTAACAATGAGCAGTTCTTC. Amino acids: CASSPPGQGNNEQFF.

This clonotype was seen many times. This chain uses TRBV20-1 with TRBJ1-4, with D possibly TRBD1 on 6 matching bases. CDR1 is DFQATT, CDR2 SNEGSKA, per germline (reference sequence). V lost 5 bases, J lost 8 bases, and 21 bases lay in between. The CDR3 is 15 amino acids. CDR3 region: CSAYKDGRRGEKLFF. DNA of the CDR3: TGCAGTGCTTACAAAGATGGTCGGAGGGGGGAAAAACTGTTTTTT.

As for this clonotype: This may arise from a read error, as a much more abundant clone is one base away. The chain uses TRBV2 and TRBJ1-2, with D possibly being TRBD1 (5 bases). The V gene lost 6 bases and the J gene lost 8 bases, with 19 bases spanning the gap. The CDR3 has 14 amino acids. In germline, CDR1 is SNHLY, CDR2 FYNNEI. The CDR3 spells CASRGEGSHRGYTF. The DNA of the CDR3 is TGTGCCAGCAGGGGGGAAGGGTCCCACCGGGGCTACACCTTC.

To note about this clonotype: Because it lacks the conserved phenylalanine or tryptophan at the end, this CDR3 is likely a read error. No DNA is shown, since the ends of the CDR3 on it are uncertain; the CDR3 is the one TCRdb lists. V gene TRBV7-9 combines with J gene TRBJ1-6. The CDR3 region is 9 residues in length, termini included. CDR1 and CDR2 (germline): SEHNR, FQNEAQ (reference sequence). CDR3 in amino acids: CASSRITPT.

There are many counts of this clonotype. The CDR3 DNA sequence: TGTGCCAGTAGTAGTTTGACAGGGGGTTCACCCCTCCACTTT. Its translation is CASSSLTGGSPLHF. The chain uses TRBV19 and TRBJ1-6; 9 bases match TRBD1. There are 14 residues in the CDR3. The J segment lost 9 bases and the V segment lost 4 bases, leaving 4 bases of the junction unmatched. CDR1 and CDR2 from the germline V gene are LNHDA and SQIVND (reference sequence).

The chain joins TRBV20-1 to TRBJ1-6; D is possibly TRBD1 (6 bases). The CDR3 extends over 16 amino acids. Trimming removed 1 base from V and 6 bases from J, with 16 bases in between. Germline V CDR1 and CDR2: DFQATT, SNEGSKA (reference sequence). The CDR3 here is CSARGQVVPINSPLHF. For the CDR3, the DNA is TGCAGTGCTAGAGGACAGGTTGTTCCGATTAATTCACCCCTCCACTTT.

This clonotype has a count of ten or more. The chain recombines TRBV2 with TRBJ2-3; D is ambiguous. Germline assignment: CDR1 SNHLY and CDR2 FYNNEI. CDR3 length: 14 amino acids. The ends were cut back, 2 bases at V and 1 base at J, with 7 bases in the middle. In DNA form, the CDR3 reads TGTGCCAGCAGTGAACGTGGGGGCACAGATACGCAGTATTTT. This gives the protein CASSERGGTDTQYF.

Comments on this clonotype: Since a much larger clone is just one base distant, this may be a read error. The J gene is TRBJ2-7, the V gene TRBV5-1, with D unresolved. V gave up 1 base and J gave up 2 bases, with 10 bases separating them. Per the germline V gene, CDR1 is SGHRS and CDR2 is YFSETQ. The length of the CDR3 is 14 residues. The CDR3 nucleotides are TGCGCCAGCAGCTTGCGGGCGGACCCCTACGAGCAGTACTTC. Protein product: CASSLRADPYEQYF.

This clonotype was recorded at least ten times. The chain joins TRBV6-5 to TRBJ2-5, with D possibly TRBD2 on 6 matching bases. Trimming took off 0 bases at V and 2 bases at J, with 13 bases between the two ends. Per the germline V gene, CDR1 is MNHEY and CDR2 is SVGAGI. This CDR3 is 16 amino acids long. CDR3 region: CASSYSAGRGQETQYF. CDR3 sequence (DNA): TGTGCCAGCAGTTACTCTGCAGGGCGGGGACAAGAGACCCAGTACTTC.

This chain uses TRBV7-9 with TRBJ1-1, with D unclear. The V gene's germline CDR1 is SEHNR and CDR2 FQNEAQ (reference sequence). The CDR3 length is 16 residues. Trimming removed 2 bases from V and 0 bases from J, with 13 bases in between. In DNA form, the CDR3 reads TGTGCCAGCAGCTTACAAGGCGCCGAGATGAACACTGAAGCTTTCTTT. Translation: CASSLQGAEMNTEAFF.

There are a few counts of this clonotype. The chain links TRBV25-1 to TRBJ1-6, with D unresolved. Germline CDR1 MGHDK, CDR2 SYGVNS. Trimming removed 2 bases at V and 9 bases at J, with 14 bases between. The CDR3 sequence is 15 residues long. CDR3 bases: TGTGCCAGCAGTGAACCCTCGGGTCGGGGTTCACCCCTCCACTTT. Its translation: CASSEPSGRGSPLHF.

This clonotype was detected many times. The chain joins TRBV19 to TRBJ1-5, with D unresolved. This CDR3 has 16 amino acids. Between the trimmed V and J ends, which lost 5 bases and 0 bases, there was a span of 14 bases. The germline V gene encodes CDR1 LNHDA and CDR2 SQIVND (reference sequence). CDR3 loop: CASSPDTDNSNQPQHF. The DNA of the CDR3 is TGTGCCAGTAGTCCAGATACAGATAATAGCAATCAGCCCCAGCATTTT.

Turning to this clonotype: Just one base apart from a much larger clone, this may be a read error. This sequence joins TRBV6-4 and TRBJ2-7, with D uncertain. CDR3 length: 11 amino acids. CDR1 is MRHNA and CDR2 is SNTAGT in the germline V gene. The DNA of the CDR3 is TGTGCCAGCGGATCCTCCTACGAGCAGCACTTC. Translation: CASGSSYEQHF.

The V call is TRBV19, the J call TRBJ1-2; D is uncertain. The CDR3 is 12 amino acids. V was pared by 5 bases and J by 9 bases, with 13 bases between. Germline CDR1 is LNHDA and CDR2 is SQIVND (reference sequence). Here the CDR3 DNA reads TGTGCCAGTAGTCGGGTATTAGATCGCTACACCTTC. Its protein product is CASSRVLDRYTF. Looking up the rest from reference TRBV19 and TRBJ1-2 gives the full variable domain: DGGITQSPKYLFRKEGQNVTLSCEQNLNHDAMYWYRQDPGQGLRLIYYSQIVNDFQKGDIAEGYSVSREKKESFPLTVTSAQKNPTAFYLCASSRVLDRYTFGSGTRLTVV.

In the case of this clonotype: An end of the junction does not agree with germline; a read error may underlie this. This rearrangement joins TRBV7-7 to TRBJ2-5; the match to TRBD2 covers 11 bases. Germline CDR1 reads SSHAT; CDR2 reads FNYEAQ (reference sequence). The CDR3 length is 14 residues. The CDR3 nucleotides read TGTGCTAGCAGCTTAGCGGGGGGGATAGAGACCCAGTACTTC. Its translation is CASSLAGGIETQYF.